This T cell receptor (beta chain) stems from a study of T cells in Graves' hyperthyroidism and ophthalmopathy. At least ten counts were recorded for this clonotype. The antigen is unknown. RNA transcripts gave rise to amplified TCR beta CDR3 regions. The HTBI primer set served for first-round RT-PCR of the TCR CDR3. TCRdb fed the multiplex PCR reads into MiXCR, producing one record per CDR3 protein. The table lists approximately 430,000 distinct CDR3 sequences, around 14% of them singletons. Trimming removed 5 bases from V and 2 bases from J; junction bases left unmatched: 8. The CDR3 consists of 17 residues. Germline V lookup: CDR1 MDHEN, CDR2 SYDVKM. Study-wide results and caveats: In simple terms, a model built on 13 V-J features told ophthalmopathy apart from stable hyperthyroidism.

This TCR was sampled from a young woman with Graves' hyperthyroidism. Sample: blood. The J gene is TRBJ2-3, the V gene TRBV28, with 12 bases lining up with TRBD2. The CDR3 is CASSRTSGNPLTDTQYF. The CDR3, as DNA: TGTGCCAGCAGTCGGACTAGCGGGAACCCCCTCACAGATACGCAGTATTTT.